This T cell receptor beta chain was identified during a study of T cell clonotyping in hematopoietic cell transplantation (dated by TCRdb to 2020 to 2023). For the wider study: In the study, 150 or so blood samples were gathered from 35 consecutive transplant recipients and their related donors. Recruitment of patients was conducted between 2015 and January 2017, and follow-up was continued until September 2020 or death. The paper's findings and limits, for the study overall: After transplant, TCR diversity in recipients dropped, and pathologically expanded clonotypes increased progressively from day 30 to day 180. The sample size was limited and the cells went unsorted, which meant the CD4 and CD8 repertoire contributions could not be told apart. Donor and pretransplant recipient Inverse Simpson Index values predicted broader posttransplant TCR repertoire diversity. Only a small fraction of recipient repertoires overlapped donor repertoires, with over 95% appearing de novo at the given depth.

According to the study, the label for this sample's time point signals: 30 days after allo-HCT. Recipient blood was collected about 28 days before transplant and at days 30, 100 and 180 after transplant. Using Nuclei Lysis Solution, genomic DNA was extracted from unfractionated peripheral blood mononuclear cells that were either fresh or cryopreserved. Of note for this clone: Its antigen is currently not known. The input lacks base qualities; no much larger clone sits a single base away.

V ends up 1 base short and J 2 bases short, with an unmatched junction base count of 6. Spanning cysteine to phenylalanine, the CDR3 consists of 15 amino acids. The read is trimmed to its CDR3 DNA, 45 bases read in frame from base 1. Per the germline V gene, SQVTM is the CDR1 and ANQGSEA is the CDR2. With the immunoSEQ assay, which is a bias-controlled multiplex PCR relying on V- and J-specific primers, TCR beta CDR3 regions were amplified from genomic DNA. A second PCR step added a proprietary barcode and Illumina adapter sequences to the CDR3 amplicons. CDR3 libraries were sequenced on an Illumina MiSeq instrument. As for how the authors treated the data: Export and quality control were performed with immunoSEQ Analyzer 3.0, and downstream analyses were performed with R Bioconductor and Immunarch. Only productive rearrangements within the normalized downsampled data set were used in the calculation of repertoire metrics. Clonotypes larger than 5 templates in the normalized cohort were defined as pathologically expanded. The Inverse Simpson Index was used to measure repertoire diversity. To capture all clonotypes, CMV-specificity analyses were performed on the non-normalized data set. Not all clones reach the TCRdb copy of this immuneACCESS table, which keeps in-frame sequences only. Checked studies attribute under half of the gap to unresolved V genes and leave the rest unexplained. The V and J calls and clone size are taken from that table; D and trimming were inferred from the DNA. A total of under 8,000 clones appear in this sample, around 35% of them only once. More than 15% of the sample rests with the top ten.

The sequence joins TRBV29-1 to TRBJ2-7; TRBD1 agrees with 9 junctional bases. The sequences come from peripheral blood mononuclear cells, collected 30 days after allogeneic stem cell transplant. This clonotype was sampled from a female patient aged 60 to 70 who had an allogeneic stem cell transplant, so the T cells may come from the graft donor. Some clones in this sample may be carry-over from other donors' samples. CDR3 region: CSVEVTGGGPYEQYF. The sequenced DNA: TGCAGCGTTGAAGTAACAGGGGGCGGCCCCTACGAGCAGTACTTC.